This passage covers 21 T cell receptor beta chains from one sample sequenced in a study of T cell responses to AZD1222 COVID-19 vaccine. The repertoire was sequenced with immunoSEQ multiplex PCR; TCRdb's copy has only in-frame clones and lacks some. The sample lists approximately 88,000 clones, approximately 88% seen once, with approximately 5.2% in the top ten. This sample comprised peripheral blood, obtained 28 days after the second AZD1222 dose. These TCRs come from an adult who received the AZD1222 COVID-19 vaccine.

V is TRBV7-9 and J is TRBJ1-3; D gene ambiguous. The V end lost 6 bases, the J end lost 0 bases, and 12 bases lay between the germline ends. The CDR3 consists of 15 residues. Germline V CDR1 and CDR2: SEHNR, FQNEAQ (reference sequence). CDR3 sequence: CASRHPGNSGNTIYF. The CDR3 region has the DNA TGTGCCAGCAGACATCCAGGAAACTCTGGAAACACCATATATTTT.

The V gene is TRBV19, the J gene TRBJ2-6; no firm D call. The CDR3 length is 15 residues. Germline V gene lookup returns CDR1 LNHDA and CDR2 SQIVND (reference sequence). V lost 5 bases, J lost 0 bases, and 8 bases lay in between. The CDR3 spells CASSHRLSGANVLTF. The CDR3 DNA reads TGTGCCAGTAGTCACCGCCTCTCTGGGGCCAACGTCCTGACTTTC.

The chain joins TRBV11-2 to TRBJ2-5; no reliable D call. V lost 1 base to trimming and J lost 1 base, with 4 bases between them. The CDR3 is 13 residues long. CDR1 is SGHAT and CDR2 is FQNNGV in the germline V gene. The CDR3 spells CASSLGFQETQYF. In nucleotides, the CDR3 is TGTGCCAGCAGCTTAGGGTTCCAAGAGACCCAGTACTTC.

The chain joins TRBV18 to TRBJ1-3, with D uncertain. This CDR3 is built from 16 residues. CDR1 KGHSH and CDR2 LQKENI come from the germline V gene. The V and J ends lost 2 bases and 0 bases respectively, with 11 bases between them. The CDR3 nucleotides read TGTGCCAGCTCACCAAATGAGTTCAGCTCTGGAAACACCATATATTTT. Translating gives CASSPNEFSSGNTIYF. Full variable domain (outside the CDR3, taken from reference TRBV18 and TRBJ1-3): NAGVMQNPRHLVRRRGQEARLRCSPMKGHSHVYWYRQLPEEGLKFMVYLQKENIIDESGMPKERFSAEFPKEGPSILRIQQVVRGDSAAYFCASSPNEFSSGNTIYFGEGSWLTVV.

V gene TRBV14 combines with J gene TRBJ1-3, with D tentatively TRBD1 (5 bases). Per germline, CDR1 SGHDN and CDR2 FVKESK. The CDR3 consists of 15 residues. V was trimmed by 2 bases and J by 2 bases, leaving 10 bases between them. DNA of the CDR3: TGTGCCAGCAGCCAAACACGAGGGGCTGGAAACACCATATATTTT. It yields the protein CASSQTRGAGNTIYF.

This clone was detected only once. The V call is TRBV7-2, the J call TRBJ2-1, with D possibly TRBD1 on 6 matching bases. V lost 5 bases and J 4 bases, leaving 15 bases between the germline ends. This CDR3 is built from 15 residues. Germline-derived CDR1 and CDR2 are SGHTA and FQGNSA. CDR3 coding DNA: TGTGCCAGCAGCCCCAGGACAGAGGCATACAATGAGCAGTTCTTC. Encoded protein: CASSPRTEAYNEQFF.

This clone was picked up one time. The chain recombines TRBV15 with TRBJ1-2, with 7 bases that match TRBD1. This CDR3 comprises 17 residues. The junction had 16 bases not matched to a gene; V was cut back by 2 bases and J by 7 bases. Germline V gene data show CDR1 as LNHNV and CDR2 as YYDKDF (reference sequence). CDR3 region: CATSRTSRTGSPGGYTF. The CDR3 bases are TGTGCCACCAGCAGAACTTCAAGGACAGGCTCCCCGGGTGGCTACACCTTC.

This chain links TRBV28 with TRBJ2-7; 10 bases fit TRBD2. The junction had 6 bases not matched to a gene; V was cut back by 2 bases and J by 5 bases. This CDR3 spans 15 amino acids. Germline values: CDR1 MDHEN, CDR2 SYDVKM. CDR3 nucleotides: TGTGCCAGCAGTTTAGCTAGCGGGGGCTCTCACGAGCAGTACTTC. Protein product: CASSLASGGSHEQYF.

The chain joins TRBV9 to TRBJ2-7; weak D call: TRBD1 (6 bases). CDR1 SGDLS and CDR2 YYNGEE come from the germline V gene. The CDR3 contains 14 residues. Trimming removed 4 bases from V and 4 bases from J, with 15 bases in between. The CDR3: CASSPRPGTYEQYF. CDR3 coding DNA: TGTGCCAGCAGCCCCCGACCGGGGACATACGAGCAGTACTTC.

The genes are TRBV5-1 and TRBJ2-1, with D perhaps given as TRBD1 or TRBD2 (5 bases each). V was cut by 0 bases and J by 10 bases, with 14 bases left in between. This CDR3 has 14 residues. Germline values: CDR1 SGHRS, CDR2 YFSETQ. CDR3 sequence: CASSLEGPGREQFF. DNA for the CDR3: TGCGCCAGCAGCTTGGAGGGACCAGGCCGGGAGCAGTTCTTC.

The rearrangement joins TRBV5-1 to TRBJ1-1, with 9 bases lining up with TRBD1. This CDR3 contains 14 residues. Trimming removed 4 bases from V and 4 bases from J; junction bases left unmatched: 5. Germline-derived CDR1 and CDR2 are SGHRS and YFSETQ. CDR3 in DNA: TGCGCCAGCAGCCCGGACAGGGGTGCCACTGAAGCTTTCTTT. Encoded protein: CASSPDRGATEAFF. Full variable domain (remainder filled in from reference TRBV5-1 and TRBJ1-1): KAGVTQTPRYLIKTRGQQVTLSCSPISGHRSVSWYQQTPGQGLQFLFEYFSETQRNKGNFPGRFSGRQFSNSRSEMNVSTLELGDSALYLCASSPDRGATEAFFGQGTRLTVV.

This chain links TRBV7-2 with TRBJ2-3; D gene uncertain. The ends were cut back, 4 bases at V and 6 bases at J, with 11 bases in the middle. There are 13 residues in the CDR3. The germline CDR1 and CDR2 sequences are SGHTA and FQGNSA. This CDR3 is CASSSVVPDTQYF. The DNA for the CDR3 is TGTGCCAGCAGCTCCGTCGTCCCCGATACGCAGTATTTT.

The gene calls are TRBV18 and TRBJ1-4; possibly TRBD1 for D (5 bases). The germline V gene has CDR1 KGHSH and CDR2 LQKENI. This CDR3 region has 16 residues. V shed 2 bases and J shed 1 base, with 11 bases lying between them. The CDR3 spells CASSPRVGGTNEKLFF. As DNA, the CDR3 is TGTGCCAGCTCACCAAGGGTCGGGGGAACTAATGAAAAACTGTTTTTT.

This rearrangement joins TRBV5-1 to TRBJ1-2; TRBD1 matches 11 bases. Looked up from germline, CDR1 is SGHRS and CDR2 is YFSETQ. This CDR3 has 17 amino acids. Germline trimming cut 2 bases from V and 0 bases from J; bases unmatched to any gene: 6. CDR3 loop: CASSFAGQGVPNYGYTF. Written as DNA, the CDR3 is TGCGCCAGCAGCTTTGCGGGACAGGGGGTACCTAACTATGGCTACACCTTC.

V is TRBV7-7 and J is TRBJ2-5, with D hard to call. Germline V gene sequence: CDR1 SSHAT, CDR2 FNYEAQ (reference sequence). The length of the CDR3 is 14 residues. V was clipped by 0 bases and J by 5 bases, with 10 bases between them. CDR3 nucleotide sequence: TGTGCCAGCAGCTTAGCCCCCTTTGGGGAGACCCAGTACTTC. Translation: CASSLAPFGETQYF.

The chain recombines TRBV11-1 with TRBJ2-2; D remains ambiguous. The CDR3 runs to 16 residues. V was pared by 1 base and J by 0 bases, with 9 bases between. Germline V lookup: CDR1 SGHAT, CDR2 FQDESV (reference sequence). CDR3 amino acids: CASSLGGRANTGELFF. The CDR3 bases are TGTGCCAGCAGCTTAGGGGGTCGAGCGAACACCGGGGAGCTGTTTTTT.

The chain employs TRBV5-1 and TRBJ2-3; TRBD2 aligns across 9 bases. V lost 0 bases and J lost 0; bases outside the gene matches: 2. This CDR3 is 16 amino acids long. The germline CDR1 and CDR2 sequences are SGHRS and YFSETQ. The CDR3 sequence is CASSLGAGGSTDTQYF. In DNA form, the CDR3 reads TGCGCCAGCAGCTTGGGAGCGGGGGGCAGCACAGATACGCAGTATTTT.

The rearrangement joins TRBV7-2 to TRBJ1-3; 8 nucleotides agree with TRBD1. The CDR3 sequence is 16 residues long. V lost 5 bases, J lost 0 bases, and 6 bases stayed unmatched. CDR1 and CDR2 from the germline V gene are SGHTA and FQGNSA. CDR3 region: CASSRTGRNSGNTIYF. As DNA, the CDR3 is TGTGCCAGCAGCCGGACAGGGAGAAACTCTGGAAACACCATATATTTT.

The V and J genes are TRBV5-1 and TRBJ1-2, with 12 bases that match TRBD1. The V and J ends lost 5 bases and 7 bases, in that order; junction bases with no gene match: 3. Germline values: CDR1 SGHRS, CDR2 YFSETQ. CDR3 length: 13 amino acids. CDR3 sequence reads: CASSRDRGPGYTF. The CDR3 region has the DNA TGCGCCAGCAGTCGGGACAGGGGGCCTGGCTACACCTTC.

This clone was seen a few times. The chain combines TRBV19 with TRBJ2-2, with TRBD1 as a possible D gene (5 bases). This CDR3 comprises 16 residues. CDR1 is LNHDA, CDR2 SQIVND, per germline (reference sequence). Trimming removed 3 bases from V and 2 bases from J, with 13 bases in between. CDR3 sequence (DNA): TGTGCCAGTAGTATCAATTGGGGCAGCAACACCGGGGAGCTGTTTTTT. Translated, it gives CASSINWGSNTGELFF. Based on the CDR3 plus reference TRBV19 and TRBJ2-2, the full variable domain is DGGITQSPKYLFRKEGQNVTLSCEQNLNHDAMYWYRQDPGQGLRLIYYSQIVNDFQKGDIAEGYSVSREKKESFPLTVTSAQKNPTAFYLCASSINWGSNTGELFFGEGSRLTVL.

This chain joins TRBV19 and TRBJ1-1; 7 bases match TRBD1. Germline V CDR1 and CDR2: LNHDA, SQIVND (reference sequence). After removal of 4 bases from V and 11 bases from J, the junction contained 10 bases not matched to a gene. CDR3 length equals 13 residues. The CDR3 nucleotides read TGTGCCAGTAGTACCTCCCGACAGGGTCAGGCTTTCTTT. Translated, it gives CASSTSRQGQAFF.